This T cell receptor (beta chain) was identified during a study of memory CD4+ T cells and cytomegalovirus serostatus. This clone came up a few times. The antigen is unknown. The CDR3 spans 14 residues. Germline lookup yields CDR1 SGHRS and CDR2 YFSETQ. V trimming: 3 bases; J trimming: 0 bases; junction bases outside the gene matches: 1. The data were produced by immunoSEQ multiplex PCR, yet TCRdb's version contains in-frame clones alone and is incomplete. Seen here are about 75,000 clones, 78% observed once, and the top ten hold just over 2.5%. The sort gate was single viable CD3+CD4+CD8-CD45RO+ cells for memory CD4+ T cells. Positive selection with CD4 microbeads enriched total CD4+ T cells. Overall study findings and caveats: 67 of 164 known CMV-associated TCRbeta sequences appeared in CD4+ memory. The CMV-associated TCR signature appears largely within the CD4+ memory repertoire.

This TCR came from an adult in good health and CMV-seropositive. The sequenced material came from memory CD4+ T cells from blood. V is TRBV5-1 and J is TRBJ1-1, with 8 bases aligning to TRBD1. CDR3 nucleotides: TGCGCCAGCAGCTGGACAGGGATGAACACTGAAGCTTTCTTT. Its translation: CASSWTGMNTEAFF.